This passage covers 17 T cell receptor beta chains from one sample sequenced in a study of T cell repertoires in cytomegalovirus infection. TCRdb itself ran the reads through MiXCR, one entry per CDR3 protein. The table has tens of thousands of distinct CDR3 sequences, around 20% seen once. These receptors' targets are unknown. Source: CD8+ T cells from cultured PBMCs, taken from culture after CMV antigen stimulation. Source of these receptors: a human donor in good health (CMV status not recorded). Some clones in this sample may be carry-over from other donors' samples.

The CDR3: CASSFQGLATNEKLFF. The CDR3 DNA follows: TGTGCCAGCAGTTTTCAGGGGCTTGCAACTAATGAAAAACTGTTTTTT. V gene TRBV12-3 or TRBV12-4 combines with J gene TRBJ1-4, with D possibly matching TRBD1 (6 bases). V was trimmed by 3 bases and J by 0 bases, leaving 11 bases between them. This CDR3 is built from 16 residues.

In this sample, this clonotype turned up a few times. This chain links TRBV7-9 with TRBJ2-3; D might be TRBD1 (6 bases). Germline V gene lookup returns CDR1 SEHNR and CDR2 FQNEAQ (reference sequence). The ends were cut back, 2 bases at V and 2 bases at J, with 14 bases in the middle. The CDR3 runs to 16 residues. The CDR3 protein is CASSLPTGGHTDTQYF. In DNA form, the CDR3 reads TGTGCCAGCAGCTTACCGACAGGTGGCCACACAGATACGCAGTATTTT.

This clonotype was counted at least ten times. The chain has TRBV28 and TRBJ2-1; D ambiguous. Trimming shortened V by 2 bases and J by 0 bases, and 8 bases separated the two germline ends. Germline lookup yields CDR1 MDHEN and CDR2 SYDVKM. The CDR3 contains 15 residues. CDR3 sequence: CASSLRPNSYNEQFF. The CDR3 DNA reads TGTGCCAGCAGTTTACGGCCCAACTCCTACAATGAGCAGTTCTTC.

The CDR3 sequence: CASSLATEQYF. In DNA form, the CDR3 reads TGTGCCAGCAGTTTAGCAACCGAGCAGTACTTC. V usage is TRBV12-3 or TRBV12-4 and J usage is TRBJ2-7; D gene ambiguous. V gave up 0 bases and J gave up 6 bases, with 3 bases separating them. CDR3 length equals 11 residues.

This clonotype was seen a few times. The CDR3 loop is CASSSGEYSNQPQHF. For the CDR3, the DNA is TGTGCCAGCAGTTCGGGAGAATATAGCAATCAGCCCCAGCATTTT. The genes are TRBV6-2 or TRBV6-3 and TRBJ1-5; D call uncertain. V was cut by 4 bases and J by 0 bases, with 10 bases left in between. Per germline, CDR1 MNHEY and CDR2 SVGEGT. There are 15 residues in the CDR3.

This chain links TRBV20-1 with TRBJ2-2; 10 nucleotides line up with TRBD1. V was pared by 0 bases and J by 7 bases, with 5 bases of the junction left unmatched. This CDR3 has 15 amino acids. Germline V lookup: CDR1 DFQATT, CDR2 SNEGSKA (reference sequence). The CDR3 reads CSARDETGGGGELFF. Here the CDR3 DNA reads TGCAGTGCTAGAGATGAGACAGGGGGCGGCGGGGAGCTGTTTTTT.

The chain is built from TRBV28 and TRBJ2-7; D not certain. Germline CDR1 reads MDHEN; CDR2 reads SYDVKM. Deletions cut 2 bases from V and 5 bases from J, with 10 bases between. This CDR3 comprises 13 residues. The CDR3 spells CASSLRATDEQYF. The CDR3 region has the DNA TGTGCCAGCAGTTTAAGAGCGACGGACGAGCAGTACTTC.

CDR3 bases: TGTGCCAGCCTATCCCTCCTCGGAGGACTAGCGGGAGTAGTAAAAGCAGATACGCAGTATTTT. This translates into CASLSLLGGLAGVVKADTQYF. The chain combines TRBV7-2 with TRBJ2-3, with 13 nucleotides matching TRBD2. V gave up 8 bases and J gave up 4 bases; unmatched junction bases: 24. In germline, CDR1 is SGHTA, CDR2 FQGNSA. The CDR3 consists of 21 residues.

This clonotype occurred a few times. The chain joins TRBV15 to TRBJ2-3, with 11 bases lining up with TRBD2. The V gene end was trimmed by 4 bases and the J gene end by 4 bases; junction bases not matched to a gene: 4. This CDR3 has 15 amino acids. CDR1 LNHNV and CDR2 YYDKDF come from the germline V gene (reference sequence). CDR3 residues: CATSTSSGRPDTQYF. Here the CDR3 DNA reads TGTGCCACCAGCACCTCTAGCGGGAGGCCAGATACGCAGTATTTT.

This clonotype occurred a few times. CDR3 loop: CASSGRSEQFF. For the CDR3, the DNA is TGTGCCAGTAGCGGGAGAAGTGAGCAGTTCTTC. The J gene is TRBJ2-1, the V gene TRBV27; 9 nucleotides match TRBD2. J was trimmed by 9 bases and V by 9 bases; bases with no gene match: 3. Germline V lookup: CDR1 MNHEY, CDR2 SMNVEV (reference sequence). The CDR3 has 11 residues.

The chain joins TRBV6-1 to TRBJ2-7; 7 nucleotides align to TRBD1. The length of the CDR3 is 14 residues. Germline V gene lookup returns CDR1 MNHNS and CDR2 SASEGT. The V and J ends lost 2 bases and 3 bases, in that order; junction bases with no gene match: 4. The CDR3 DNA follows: TGTGCCAGCAGTGAACGTAACAGGGGCTACGAGCAGTACTTC. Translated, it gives CASSERNRGYEQYF.

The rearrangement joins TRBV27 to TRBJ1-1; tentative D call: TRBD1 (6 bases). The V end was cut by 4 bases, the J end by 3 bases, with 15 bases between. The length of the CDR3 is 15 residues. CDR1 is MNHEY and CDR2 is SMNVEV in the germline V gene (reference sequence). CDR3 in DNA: TGTGCCAGCAGTTCCTGGAAGGGGGGTGACACTGAAGCTTTCTTT. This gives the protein CASSSWKGGDTEAFF.

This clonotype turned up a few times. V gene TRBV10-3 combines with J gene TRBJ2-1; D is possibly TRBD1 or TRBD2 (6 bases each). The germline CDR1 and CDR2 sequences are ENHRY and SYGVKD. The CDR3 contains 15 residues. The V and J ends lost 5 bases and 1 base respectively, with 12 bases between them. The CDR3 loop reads CAISPRGESYNEQFF. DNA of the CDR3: TGTGCCATCAGTCCTAGGGGGGAGTCCTACAATGAGCAGTTCTTC.

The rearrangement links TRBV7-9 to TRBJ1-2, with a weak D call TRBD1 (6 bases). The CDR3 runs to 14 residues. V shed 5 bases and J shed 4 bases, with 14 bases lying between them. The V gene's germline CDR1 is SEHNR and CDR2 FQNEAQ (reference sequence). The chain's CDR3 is CASSLDRDIYGYTF. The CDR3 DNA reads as TGTGCCAGCAGCCTTGACCGGGACATCTATGGCTACACCTTC.

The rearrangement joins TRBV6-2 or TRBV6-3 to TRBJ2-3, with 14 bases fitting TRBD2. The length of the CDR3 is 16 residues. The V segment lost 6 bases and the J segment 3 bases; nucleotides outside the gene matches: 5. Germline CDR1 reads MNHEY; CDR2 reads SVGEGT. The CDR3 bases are TGTGCCAGCAGAACCGGGACTAGCGGGAGAACAGATACGCAGTATTTT. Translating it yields CASRTGTSGRTDTQYF.

Here the CDR3 DNA reads TGTGCCACCTTCACGGCCGGGACAGGGTATTACAATGAGCAGTTCTTC. It encodes CATFTAGTGYYNEQFF. The V gene is TRBV7-2, the J gene TRBJ2-1, with 9 bases matching TRBD1. The CDR3 spans 16 residues. V lost 10 bases to trimming and J lost 4 bases; unmatched junction nucleotides: 14. Germline loops: CDR1 SGHTA, CDR2 FQGNSA. The entire variable domain, with the rest obtained from reference TRBV7-2 and TRBJ2-1, is as follows: GAGVSQSPSNKVTEKGKDVELRCDPISGHTALYWYRQSLGQGLEFLIYFQGNSAPDKSGLPSDRFSAERTGGSVSTLTIQRTQQEDSAVYLCATFTAGTGYYNEQFFGPGTRLTVL.

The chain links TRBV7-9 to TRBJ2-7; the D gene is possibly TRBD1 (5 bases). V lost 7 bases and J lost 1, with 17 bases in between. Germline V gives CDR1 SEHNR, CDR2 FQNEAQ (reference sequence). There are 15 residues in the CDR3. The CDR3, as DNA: TGTGCCAGCACACTCCCCAGGGCACCTTCCTACGAGCAGTACTTC. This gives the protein CASTLPRAPSYEQYF.